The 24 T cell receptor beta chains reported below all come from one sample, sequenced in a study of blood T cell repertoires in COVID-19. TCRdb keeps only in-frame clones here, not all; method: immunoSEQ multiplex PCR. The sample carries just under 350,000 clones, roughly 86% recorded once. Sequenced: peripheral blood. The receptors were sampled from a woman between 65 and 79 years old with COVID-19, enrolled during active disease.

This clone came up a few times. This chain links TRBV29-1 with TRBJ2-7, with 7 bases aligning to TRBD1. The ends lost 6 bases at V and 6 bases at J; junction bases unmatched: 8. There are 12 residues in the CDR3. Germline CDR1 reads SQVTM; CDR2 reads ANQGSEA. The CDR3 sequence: CSVSTGPGEQYF. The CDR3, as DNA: TGCAGCGTGTCGACAGGGCCGGGCGAGCAGTACTTC.

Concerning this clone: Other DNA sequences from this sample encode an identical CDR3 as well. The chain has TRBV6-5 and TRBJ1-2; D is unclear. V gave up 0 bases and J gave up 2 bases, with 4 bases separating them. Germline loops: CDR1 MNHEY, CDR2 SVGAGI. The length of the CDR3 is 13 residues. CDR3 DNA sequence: TGTGCCAGCAGTTACTCTCAAAACTATGGCTACACCTTC. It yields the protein CASSYSQNYGYTF.

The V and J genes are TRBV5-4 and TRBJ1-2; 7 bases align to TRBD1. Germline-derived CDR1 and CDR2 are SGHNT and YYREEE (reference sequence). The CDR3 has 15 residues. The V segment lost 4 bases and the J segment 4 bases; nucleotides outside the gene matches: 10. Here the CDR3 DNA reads TGTGCCAGCAGCCCGGATGGGACAGAAGCCTATGGCTACACCTTC. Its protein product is CASSPDGTEAYGYTF. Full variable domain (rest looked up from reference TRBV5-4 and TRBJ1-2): ETGVTQSPTHLIKTRGQQVTLRCSSQSGHNTVSWYQQALGQGPQFIFQYYREEENGRGNFPPRFSGLQFPNYSSELNVNALELDDSALYLCASSPDGTEAYGYTFGSGTRLTVV.

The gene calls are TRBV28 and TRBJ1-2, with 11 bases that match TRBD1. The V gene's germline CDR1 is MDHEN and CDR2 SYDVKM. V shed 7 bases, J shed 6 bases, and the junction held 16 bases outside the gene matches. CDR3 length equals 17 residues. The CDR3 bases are TGTGCCAGCACCCTCTTCGGACAGGGGGCAAATTTGGATGGCTACACCTTC. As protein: CASTLFGQGANLDGYTF.

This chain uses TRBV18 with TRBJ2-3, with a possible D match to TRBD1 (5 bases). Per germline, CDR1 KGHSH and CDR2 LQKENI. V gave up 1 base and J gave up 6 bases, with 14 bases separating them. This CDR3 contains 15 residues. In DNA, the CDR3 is TGTGCCAGCTCACCACTGGGCCTCCCAGGGGATACGCAGTATTTT. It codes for CASSPLGLPGDTQYF.

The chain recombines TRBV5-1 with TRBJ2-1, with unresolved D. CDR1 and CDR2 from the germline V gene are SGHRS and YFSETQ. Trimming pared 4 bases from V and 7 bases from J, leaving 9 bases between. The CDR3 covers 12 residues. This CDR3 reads CASSVLENEQFF. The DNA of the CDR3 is TGCGCCAGCAGCGTGCTAGAGAATGAGCAGTTCTTC.

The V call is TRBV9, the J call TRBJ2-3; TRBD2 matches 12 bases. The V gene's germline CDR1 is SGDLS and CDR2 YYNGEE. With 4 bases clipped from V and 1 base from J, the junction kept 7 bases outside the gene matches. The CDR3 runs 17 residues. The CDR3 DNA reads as TGTGCCAGCAGCTTAGAGTCTAGCGGGGGGGGCACAGATACGCAGTATTTT. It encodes CASSLESSGGGTDTQYF.

CDR3 sequence reads: CASSYTWDIRNSPLHF. In nucleotides, the CDR3 is TGTGCCAGCAGTTACACATGGGACATTAGAAATTCACCCCTCCACTTT. The V call is TRBV6-5, the J call TRBJ1-6, with a possible D match to TRBD1 (6 bases). CDR1 and CDR2 (germline): MNHEY, SVGAGI. CDR3 length: 16 residues. V was shortened by 2 bases and J by 7 bases, with 15 bases between the two germline ends.

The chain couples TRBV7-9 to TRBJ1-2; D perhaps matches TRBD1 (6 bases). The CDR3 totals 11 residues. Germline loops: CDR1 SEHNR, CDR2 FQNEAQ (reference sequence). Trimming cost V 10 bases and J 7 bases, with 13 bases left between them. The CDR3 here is CAILRGGGYTF. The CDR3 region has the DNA TGTGCCATCTTAAGGGGGGGTGGCTACACCTTC.

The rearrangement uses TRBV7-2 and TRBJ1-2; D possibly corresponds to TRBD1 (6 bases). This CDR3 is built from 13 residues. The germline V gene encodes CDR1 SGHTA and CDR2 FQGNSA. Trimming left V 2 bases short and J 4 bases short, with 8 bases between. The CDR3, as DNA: TGTGCCAGCAGCTTAAAGGGGGTCTATGGCTACACCTTC. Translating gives CASSLKGVYGYTF.

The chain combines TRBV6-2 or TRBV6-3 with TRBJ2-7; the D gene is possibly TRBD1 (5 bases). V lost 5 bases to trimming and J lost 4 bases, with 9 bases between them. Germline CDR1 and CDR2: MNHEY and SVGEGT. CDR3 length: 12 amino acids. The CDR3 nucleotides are TGTGCCAGCAGTAAACAGGTATACGAGCAGTACTTC. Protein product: CASSKQVYEQYF.

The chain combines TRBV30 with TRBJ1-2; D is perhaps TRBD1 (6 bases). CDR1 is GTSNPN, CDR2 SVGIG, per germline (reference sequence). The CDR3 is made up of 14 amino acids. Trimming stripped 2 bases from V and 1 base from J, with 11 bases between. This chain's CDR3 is CAWSRQGNNYGYTF. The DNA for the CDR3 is TGTGCCTGGAGTAGGCAGGGGAATAACTATGGCTACACCTTC.

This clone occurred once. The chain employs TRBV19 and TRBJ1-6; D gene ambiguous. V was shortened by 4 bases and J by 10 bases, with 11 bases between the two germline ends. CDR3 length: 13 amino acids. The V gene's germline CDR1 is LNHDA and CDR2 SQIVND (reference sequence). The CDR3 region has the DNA TGTGCCAGTAGTACAGGTCCGATGTCACCCCTCCACTTT. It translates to CASSTGPMSPLHF.

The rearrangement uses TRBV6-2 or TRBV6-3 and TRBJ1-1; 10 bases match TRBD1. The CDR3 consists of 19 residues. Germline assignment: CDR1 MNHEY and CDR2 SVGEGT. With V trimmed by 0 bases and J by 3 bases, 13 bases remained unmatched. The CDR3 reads CASSYSLTGGLSPDTEAFF. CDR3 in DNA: TGTGCCAGCAGTTACTCGTTGACAGGGGGCTTATCTCCTGACACTGAAGCTTTCTTT.

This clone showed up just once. CDR3 protein: CASSQDQNQVGYTF. As DNA, the CDR3 is TGCGCCAGCAGCCAAGATCAGAATCAGGTGGGCTACACCTTC. The J gene is TRBJ1-2, the V gene TRBV4-1; D gene ambiguous. V lost 0 bases, J lost 8 bases, and 13 bases lay in between. CDR1 and CDR2 (germline): MGHRA, YSYEKL. The CDR3 totals 14 residues.

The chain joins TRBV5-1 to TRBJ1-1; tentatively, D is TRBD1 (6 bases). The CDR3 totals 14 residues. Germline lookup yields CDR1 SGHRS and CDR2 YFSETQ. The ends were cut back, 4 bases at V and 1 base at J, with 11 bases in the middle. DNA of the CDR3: TGCGCCAGCAGCACGGGACACGAGAACACTGAAGCTTTCTTT. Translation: CASSTGHENTEAFF.

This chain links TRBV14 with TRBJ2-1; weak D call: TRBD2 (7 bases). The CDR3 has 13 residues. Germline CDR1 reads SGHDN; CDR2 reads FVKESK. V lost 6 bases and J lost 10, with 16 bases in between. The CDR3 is CASSGGRGSEQFF. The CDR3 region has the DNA TGTGCCAGCAGTGGGGGGAGGGGGAGCGAGCAGTTCTTC.

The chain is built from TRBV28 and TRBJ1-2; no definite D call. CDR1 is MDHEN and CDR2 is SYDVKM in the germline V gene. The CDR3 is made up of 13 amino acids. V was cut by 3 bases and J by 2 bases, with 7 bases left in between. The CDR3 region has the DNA TGTGCCAGCAGTTTGGCCAGAAACTATGGCTACACCTTC. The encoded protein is CASSLARNYGYTF.

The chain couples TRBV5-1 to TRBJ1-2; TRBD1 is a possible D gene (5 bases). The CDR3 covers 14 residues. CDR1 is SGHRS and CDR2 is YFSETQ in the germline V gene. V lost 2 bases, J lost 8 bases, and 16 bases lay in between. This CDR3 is CASSFEGGAQGYTF. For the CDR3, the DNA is TGCGCCAGCAGCTTCGAGGGAGGGGCGCAAGGCTACACCTTC.

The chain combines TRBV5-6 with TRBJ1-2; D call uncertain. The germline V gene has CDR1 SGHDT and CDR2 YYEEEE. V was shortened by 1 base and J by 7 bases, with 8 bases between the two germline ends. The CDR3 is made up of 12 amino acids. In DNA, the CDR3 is TGTGCCAGCAGCTTGTACCTCAGTGGCTACACCTTC. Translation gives CASSLYLSGYTF.

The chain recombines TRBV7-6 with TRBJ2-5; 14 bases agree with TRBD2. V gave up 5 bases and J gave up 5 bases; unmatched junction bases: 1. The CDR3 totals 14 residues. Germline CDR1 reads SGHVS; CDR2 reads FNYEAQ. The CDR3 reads CASSRTSGGETQYF. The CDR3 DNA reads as TGTGCCAGCAGCCGGACTAGCGGGGGGGAGACCCAGTACTTC.

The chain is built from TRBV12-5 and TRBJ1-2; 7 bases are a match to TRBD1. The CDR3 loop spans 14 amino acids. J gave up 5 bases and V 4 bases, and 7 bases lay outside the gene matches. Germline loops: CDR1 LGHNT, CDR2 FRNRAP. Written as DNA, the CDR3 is TGTGCTAGTGGTTGGGACAGCGCCATTTATGGCTACACCTTC. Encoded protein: CASGWDSAIYGYTF.

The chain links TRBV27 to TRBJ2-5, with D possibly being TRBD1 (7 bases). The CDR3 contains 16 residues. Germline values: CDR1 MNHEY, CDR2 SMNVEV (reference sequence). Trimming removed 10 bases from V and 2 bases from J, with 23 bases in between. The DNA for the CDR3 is TGTGCCACCAAGGGGGGATACGGGACAGAGCAAGAGACCCAGTACTTC. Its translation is CATKGGYGTEQETQYF.

CDR3 nucleotides: TGTGCCAGTACTTCCAGGGTCAATGAGCAGTTCTTC. Its translation: CASTSRVNEQFF. V is TRBV19 and J is TRBJ2-1; D is perhaps TRBD1 (5 bases). The CDR3 length is 12 residues. Germline V CDR1 and CDR2: LNHDA, SQIVND (reference sequence). Trimming left V 7 bases short and J 6 bases short, with 10 bases between. Together with reference TRBV19 and TRBJ2-1, the CDR3 gives the full variable domain: DGGITQSPKYLFRKEGQNVTLSCEQNLNHDAMYWYRQDPGQGLRLIYYSQIVNDFQKGDIAEGYSVSREKKESFPLTVTSAQKNPTAFYLCASTSRVNEQFFGPGTRLTVL.